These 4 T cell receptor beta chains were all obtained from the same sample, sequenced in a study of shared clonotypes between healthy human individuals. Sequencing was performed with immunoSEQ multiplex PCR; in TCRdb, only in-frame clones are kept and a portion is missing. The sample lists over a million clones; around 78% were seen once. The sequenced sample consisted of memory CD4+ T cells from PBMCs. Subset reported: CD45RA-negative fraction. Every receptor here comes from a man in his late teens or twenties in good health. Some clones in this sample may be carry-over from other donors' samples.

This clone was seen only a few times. The CDR3 DNA sequence: TGTGCCAGCAGTCCGGGGGTTACGCGGGAGGGGCCAGATACGCAGTATTTT. Translation gives CASSPGVTREGPDTQYF. This sequence joins TRBV28 and TRBJ2-3; 9 nucleotides match TRBD2. The CDR3 has 17 residues. V trimming: 5 bases; J trimming: 4 bases; junction bases outside the gene matches: 13. The germline V gene has CDR1 MDHEN and CDR2 SYDVKM.

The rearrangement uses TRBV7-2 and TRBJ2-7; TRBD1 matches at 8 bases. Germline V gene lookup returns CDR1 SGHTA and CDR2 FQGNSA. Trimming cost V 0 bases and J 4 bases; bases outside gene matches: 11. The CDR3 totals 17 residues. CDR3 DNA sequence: TGTGCCAGCAGCTTAGCGCAGGGGGCAGGGGCGGAGTACGAGCAGTACTTC. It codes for CASSLAQGAGAEYEQYF. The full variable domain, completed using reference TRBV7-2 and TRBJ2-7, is GAGVSQSPSNKVTEKGKDVELRCDPISGHTALYWYRQSLGQGLEFLIYFQGNSAPDKSGLPSDRFSAERTGGSVSTLTIQRTQQEDSAVYLCASSLAQGAGAEYEQYFGPGTRLTVT.

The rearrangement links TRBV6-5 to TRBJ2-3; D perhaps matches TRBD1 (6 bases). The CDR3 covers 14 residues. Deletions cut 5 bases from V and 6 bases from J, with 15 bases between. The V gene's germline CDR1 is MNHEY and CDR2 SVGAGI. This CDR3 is CASSSRGAEDTQYF. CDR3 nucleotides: TGTGCCAGCAGTAGCAGGGGCGCGGAGGATACGCAGTATTTT.

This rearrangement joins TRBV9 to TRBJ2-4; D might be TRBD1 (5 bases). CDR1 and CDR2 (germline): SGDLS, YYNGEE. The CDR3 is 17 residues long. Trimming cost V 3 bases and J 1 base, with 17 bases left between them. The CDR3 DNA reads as TGTGCCAGCAGCGAGGGGATTGGGGCAGCCGCCAAAAACATTCAGTACTTC. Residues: CASSEGIGAAAKNIQYF.